This TCR beta chain came from a study of blood T cell repertoires in COVID-19. Everyone who took part was roughly 18 to 89 years old, and they came from about two dozen US areas. Among Cohort 3 donors, those recovered had two negative PCRs, clearance, or symptom resolution. In germline, CDR1 is SGHRS, CDR2 YFSETQ. V lost 0 bases and J lost 3, with 12 bases in between. This CDR3 contains 15 residues. Authors' data handling: The authors estimated nucleated cell counts from reference gene primer amplification. Assay: immunoSEQ multiplex PCR; the TCRdb copy retains only in-frame clones and omits some. Clone size and the V and J calls come from that table; the DNA yielded D and trimming. In the table there are hundreds of thousands of clones, 84% of which are singletons.

This sequence originates from a woman in her 40s who had recovered from COVID-19. The chain employs TRBV5-1 and TRBJ2-5, with D maybe TRBD1 (5 bases). The specimen was PBMCs or T cells enriched from blood (not recorded which). DNA for the CDR3: TGCGCCAGCAGCTTGGCGATGGGGCCAGAAGAGACCCAGTACTTC. Protein: CASSLAMGPEETQYF.